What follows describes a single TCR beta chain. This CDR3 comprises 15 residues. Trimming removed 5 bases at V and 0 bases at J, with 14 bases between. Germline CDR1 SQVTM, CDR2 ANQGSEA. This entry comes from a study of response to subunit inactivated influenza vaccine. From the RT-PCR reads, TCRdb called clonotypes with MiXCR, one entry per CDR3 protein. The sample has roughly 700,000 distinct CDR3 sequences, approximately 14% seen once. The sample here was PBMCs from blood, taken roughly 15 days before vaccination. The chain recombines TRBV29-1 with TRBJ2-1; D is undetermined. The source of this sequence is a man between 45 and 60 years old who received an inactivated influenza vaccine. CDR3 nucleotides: TGCAGCGTTAAAGGAGCCTCAAGCTCCTACAATGAGCAGTTCTTC. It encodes CSVKGASSSYNEQFF.